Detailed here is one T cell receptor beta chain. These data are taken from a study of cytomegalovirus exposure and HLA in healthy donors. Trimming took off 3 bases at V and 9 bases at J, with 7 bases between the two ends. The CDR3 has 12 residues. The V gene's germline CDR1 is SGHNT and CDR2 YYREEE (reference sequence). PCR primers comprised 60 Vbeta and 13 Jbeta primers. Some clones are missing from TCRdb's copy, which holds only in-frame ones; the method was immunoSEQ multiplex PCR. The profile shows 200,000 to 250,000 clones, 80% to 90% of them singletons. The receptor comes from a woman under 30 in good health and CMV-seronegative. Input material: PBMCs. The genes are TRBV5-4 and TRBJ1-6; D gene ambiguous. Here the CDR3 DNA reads TGTGCCAGCAGCTCCTCCGGTTCACCCCTCCACTTT. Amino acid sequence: CASSSSGSPLHF. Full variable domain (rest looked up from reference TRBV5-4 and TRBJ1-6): ETGVTQSPTHLIKTRGQQVTLRCSSQSGHNTVSWYQQALGQGPQFIFQYYREEENGRGNFPPRFSGLQFPNYSSELNVNALELDDSALYLCASSSSGSPLHFGNGTRLTVT.